These 18 T cell receptor beta chains share one sample of origin, sequenced in a study of CD8 T cells in Susac syndrome. Reverse transcription of about 0.45 to 1 ug RNA was performed with random hexamers. TCRdb processed the immunoSEQ multiplex PCR reads anew with MiXCR; each CDR3 protein has one entry. The data show 200,000 or so distinct CDR3 sequences, with 90% to 95% seen just once and about 0.09% held by the top ten. The material sequenced was CD4+ T cells from PBMCs. The receptors were sampled from a human donor with multiple sclerosis.

The CDR3 region has the DNA TGTGCCAGCAGCTTATCAATGCCGGGAGGTGGGGCCAACGTCCTGACTTTC. Its translation is CASSLSMPGGGANVLTF. The rearrangement joins TRBV7-3 to TRBJ2-6; 7 positions match TRBD2. After removal of 2 bases from V and 3 bases from J, the junction contained 7 bases not matched to a gene. Per germline, CDR1 SGHTA and CDR2 FQGTGA. This CDR3 has 17 residues.

Only one count was recorded for this clonotype. The CDR3 DNA sequence: TGTGCCAGCAGGCTTGACAACTCTGGAAACACCATATATTTT. As protein: CASRLDNSGNTIYF. The chain links TRBV2 to TRBJ1-3; D is unresolved. The V end was cut by 6 bases, the J end by 0 bases, with 9 bases between. This CDR3 region has 14 residues. CDR1 SNHLY and CDR2 FYNNEI come from the germline V gene. The full variable domain, with the rest looked up from reference TRBV2 and TRBJ1-3, is EPEVTQTPSHQVTQMGQEVILRCVPISNHLYFYWYRQILGQKVEFLVSFYNNEISEKSEIFDDQFSVERPDGSNFTLKIRSTKLEDSAMYFCASRLDNSGNTIYFGEGSWLTVV.

The chain is built from TRBV20-1 and TRBJ2-7; no clear D. The V end lost 0 bases, the J end lost 6 bases, and 12 bases lay between the germline ends. Per germline, CDR1 DFQATT and CDR2 SNEGSKA (reference sequence). The CDR3 consists of 13 residues. The CDR3 nucleotides read TGCAGTGCTAGAGACCCCCGGACCCGCGAGCAGTACTTC. Translation gives CSARDPRTREQYF.

The chain is built from TRBV6-5 and TRBJ2-5; tentative D call: TRBD2 (5 bases). This CDR3 spans 12 amino acids. CDR1 and CDR2 from the germline V gene are MNHEY and SVGAGI. Trimming cost V 6 bases and J 7 bases, with 12 bases left between them. The CDR3 DNA reads as TGTGCCAGCAGCGACCCGGGAAGGACCCAGTACTTC. It yields the protein CASSDPGRTQYF.

The chain links TRBV5-1 to TRBJ2-5; TRBD2 matches 7 bases. The germline V gene encodes CDR1 SGHRS and CDR2 YFSETQ. There are 15 residues in the CDR3. V was pared by 0 bases and J by 5 bases, with 7 bases of the junction left unmatched. This chain's CDR3 is CASSLAGTIEETQYF. In DNA, the CDR3 is TGCGCCAGCAGCTTGGCCGGGACTATCGAGGAGACCCAGTACTTC.

V and J are TRBV4-1 and TRBJ2-1; D might be TRBD1 (6 bases). The CDR3 contains 12 residues. Germline CDR1 is MGHRA and CDR2 is YSYEKL. Trimming took off 3 bases at V and 11 bases at J, with 11 bases between the two ends. The CDR3 sequence is CASSHPRDKQFF. In nucleotides, the CDR3 is TGCGCCAGCAGCCACCCCCGGGACAAGCAGTTCTTC.

V and J are TRBV3-1 and TRBJ2-7, with D unclear. This CDR3 is built from 13 residues. CDR1 is LGHDT and CDR2 is YNNKEL in the germline V gene (reference sequence). The V end was cut by 1 base, the J end by 9 bases, with 13 bases between. The CDR3 region is CASSQGSGPRQYF. For the CDR3, the DNA is TGTGCCAGCAGCCAAGGGTCCGGGCCTCGGCAGTACTTC.

V usage is TRBV4-1 and J usage is TRBJ2-4; the D gene is possibly TRBD2 (6 bases). The V gene lost 3 bases and the J gene lost 11 bases, with 20 bases spanning the gap. This CDR3 region has 15 residues. Germline V gene data show CDR1 as MGHRA and CDR2 as YSYEKL. The CDR3 loop reads CASSQDGQGLPLQYF. The CDR3 coding sequence is TGCGCCAGCAGCCAGGACGGTCAGGGACTTCCCCTTCAGTACTTC.

The rearrangement links TRBV12-3 or TRBV12-4 to TRBJ2-5; D unresolved. With 6 bases removed from V and 1 base from J, the gap between germline ends came to 12 bases. The CDR3 covers 14 residues. In DNA form, the CDR3 reads TGTGCCAGCAGATTGACCGCCACCCAAGAGACCCAGTACTTC. This encodes CASRLTATQETQYF.

The CDR3 region is CASRTSGGYEQYF. For the CDR3, the DNA is TGTGCCAGCAGGACTAGCGGGGGATACGAGCAGTACTTC. The V and J genes are TRBV19 and TRBJ2-7; 13 nucleotides match TRBD2. Germline lookup yields CDR1 LNHDA and CDR2 SQIVND (reference sequence). Trimming removed 9 bases from V and 4 bases from J; junction bases left unmatched: 3. This CDR3 contains 13 residues.

The chain is built from TRBV12-3 or TRBV12-4 and TRBJ1-2, with 8 bases fitting TRBD1. The length of the CDR3 is 13 residues. After removal of 4 bases from V and 4 bases from J, the junction contained 2 bases not matched to a gene. The CDR3 sequence is CASSSTGAYGYTF. The CDR3 DNA sequence: TGTGCCAGCAGTTCGACAGGGGCCTATGGCTACACCTTC.

The chain recombines TRBV6-5 with TRBJ2-7, with D uncertain. This CDR3 is 11 amino acids long. The V and J ends lost 9 bases and 0 bases respectively, with 6 bases between them. In germline, CDR1 is MNHEY, CDR2 SVGAGI. CDR3 residues: CASRSSYEQYF. CDR3 nucleotide sequence: TGTGCCAGTCGGTCCTCCTACGAGCAGTACTTC.

The V gene is TRBV4-1, the J gene TRBJ1-2, with D unresolved. The germline V and J ends were trimmed by 0 bases and 7 bases, with 15 bases remaining between them. The CDR3 totals 15 residues. Per the germline V gene, CDR1 is MGHRA and CDR2 is YSYEKL. The CDR3 region is CASSQDTRRRPGYTF. The CDR3 DNA sequence: TGCGCCAGCAGCCAAGATACACGCAGGCGCCCTGGCTACACCTTC.

J is TRBJ2-7 and V is TRBV24-1; D is perhaps TRBD1 (5 bases). The ends were cut back, 3 bases at V and 2 bases at J, with 13 bases in the middle. CDR3 length equals 15 residues. The germline gives CDR1 KGHDR, CDR2 SFDVKD. The CDR3 sequence: CATSDPSRVPYEQYF. In nucleotides, the CDR3 is TGTGCCACCAGTGATCCATCCAGGGTACCCTACGAGCAGTACTTC.

This chain uses TRBV5-1 with TRBJ2-3, with D possibly matching TRBD1 (6 bases). The CDR3 extends over 12 amino acids. Germline V gene lookup returns CDR1 SGHRS and CDR2 YFSETQ. V lost 1 base and J lost 10, with 10 bases in between. CDR3 bases: TGCGCCAGCAGCTTGAATCAGGGGTCGCAGTATTTT. Translating it yields CASSLNQGSQYF.

This chain uses TRBV7-9 with TRBJ2-3; 9 bases align to TRBD2. Germline loops: CDR1 SEHNR, CDR2 FQNEAQ (reference sequence). The trim removed 7 bases at V and 3 bases at J, leaving 11 bases unmatched. This CDR3 has 16 residues. The CDR3 loop reads CASNSQREAVTDTQYF. CDR3 nucleotide sequence: TGTGCCAGCAACTCACAGCGGGAGGCCGTGACAGATACGCAGTATTTT.

The chain uses TRBV19 and TRBJ2-7; D possibly corresponds to TRBD2 (5 bases). The germline V and J ends were trimmed by 7 bases and 5 bases, with 18 bases remaining between them. Germline V gives CDR1 LNHDA, CDR2 SQIVND (reference sequence). The CDR3 loop spans 14 amino acids. In DNA, the CDR3 is TGTGCCAGTACTGGGAGTGGGGATCTCGACGAGCAGTACTTC. It codes for CASTGSGDLDEQYF.

The J gene is TRBJ1-3, the V gene TRBV20-1, with TRBD1 identical over 9 bases. Trimming cost V 0 bases and J 3 bases; bases outside gene matches: 6. Germline assignment: CDR1 DFQATT and CDR2 SNEGSKA (reference sequence). CDR3 size: 16 residues. DNA of the CDR3: TGCAGTGCTAGAGATACGGGACAGGGTGTTGGAAACACCATATATTTT. It specifies CSARDTGQGVGNTIYF.